The 24 T cell receptor beta chains reported below all come from one sample, sequenced in a study of shared T cell receptors in the human thymus. Sequencing used immunoSEQ multiplex PCR; TCRdb keeps in-frame clones, though not all of them. The data contain approximately 730,000 clones, 80% to 90% of them singletons. Another study also made use of these data, one on human thymus T cells.

Sequencing was performed on thymocytes. Receptors originate from a girl under three years old with a congenital heart defect.

V gene TRBV29-1 combines with J gene TRBJ1-1; D is possibly TRBD1 (6 bases). Trimming removed 4 bases at V and 5 bases at J, with 11 bases between. The CDR3 spans 12 residues. CDR1 is SQVTM and CDR2 is ANQGSEA in the germline V gene. The CDR3, as DNA: TGCAGCGTTGTTGGGGGCCGGACTGAAGCTTTCTTT. Protein sequence: CSVVGGRTEAFF.

The J gene is TRBJ2-7, the V gene TRBV2; 9 nucleotides align to TRBD1. The V gene end was trimmed by 4 bases and the J gene end by 0 bases; junction bases not matched to a gene: 4. Germline CDR1 and CDR2: SNHLY and FYNNEI. The CDR3 length is 15 residues. The CDR3 region has the DNA TGTGCCAGCAGTGGAGACAGGGGGGGCTCCTACGAGCAGTACTTC. Its protein is CASSGDRGGSYEQYF.

V is TRBV7-9 and J is TRBJ2-7; 10 positions match TRBD1. The germline V gene encodes CDR1 SEHNR and CDR2 FQNEAQ (reference sequence). The CDR3 is made up of 18 amino acids. Trimming took 5 bases from V and 2 from J; bases not matched to a gene: 15. DNA for the CDR3: TGTGCCAGCAGCCACCGGGGGACAGGGGAAGCTGGTCCCTACGAGCAGTACTTC. This gives the protein CASSHRGTGEAGPYEQYF.

CDR3 in amino acids: CASSYRGDNEQFF. The CDR3 nucleotides are TGTGCCAGCAGTTACAGGGGAGACAATGAGCAGTTCTTC. The chain is built from TRBV5-4 and TRBJ2-1, with 7 bases identical to TRBD1. The CDR3 totals 13 residues. Per germline, CDR1 SGHNT and CDR2 YYREEE (reference sequence). With 5 bases clipped from V and 5 bases from J, the junction kept 4 bases outside the gene matches.

V gene TRBV6-5 combines with J gene TRBJ1-2; D unclear. The CDR3 is 13 amino acids. Per the germline V gene, CDR1 is MNHEY and CDR2 is SVGAGI. Trimming took off 6 bases at V and 4 bases at J, with 12 bases between the two ends. CDR3 loop: CASSNGSIYGYTF. The CDR3 DNA is TGTGCCAGCAGCAATGGGAGTATCTATGGCTACACCTTC.

The chain couples TRBV6-5 to TRBJ1-2, with TRBD1 identical over 10 bases. The CDR3 contains 14 residues. With V trimmed by 7 bases and J by 4 bases, 6 bases remained unmatched. From germline, CDR1 is MNHEY and CDR2 SVGAGI. CDR3 DNA: TGTGCCAGCACCCCGACAGGGGGCGTCTATGGCTACACCTTC. Protein: CASTPTGGVYGYTF.

The CDR3 sequence: CASSQQGQDWDTEAFF. The CDR3 DNA is TGCGCCAGCAGCCAACAGGGACAGGATTGGGACACTGAAGCTTTCTTT. This chain joins TRBV4-3 and TRBJ1-1; TRBD1 aligns across 8 bases. CDR3 length: 16 residues. Germline values: CDR1 LGHNA, CDR2 YSLEER. V trimming: 2 bases; J trimming: 3 bases; junction bases outside the gene matches: 8.

The table lists this clone with a count of one. The J gene is TRBJ1-5, the V gene TRBV5-1; D is perhaps TRBD1 (5 bases). V dropped 0 bases and J dropped 3 bases, with 13 bases sitting between them. This CDR3 has 16 amino acids. CDR1 is SGHRS, CDR2 YFSETQ, per germline. DNA of the CDR3: TGCGCCAGCAGCTTGGGGGGTCAGGGACTCAATCAGCCCCAGCATTTT. This encodes CASSLGGQGLNQPQHF.

This clone was detected a few times. The chain joins TRBV18 to TRBJ1-2; D gene ambiguous. The CDR3 contains 15 residues. Germline V lookup: CDR1 KGHSH, CDR2 LQKENI. The V end was cut by 0 bases, the J end by 0 bases, with 8 bases between. DNA for the CDR3: TGTGCCAGCTCACCACCGCAGTTTCCTAACTATGGCTACACCTTC. Translation gives CASSPPQFPNYGYTF. The whole variable domain, remainder taken from reference TRBV18 and TRBJ1-2, is NAGVMQNPRHLVRRRGQEARLRCSPMKGHSHVYWYRQLPEEGLKFMVYLQKENIIDESGMPKERFSAEFPKEGPSILRIQQVVRGDSAAYFCASSPPQFPNYGYTFGSGTRLTVV.

This chain links TRBV5-1 with TRBJ2-7; 10 nucleotides line up with TRBD1. Looked up from germline, CDR1 is SGHRS and CDR2 is YFSETQ. CDR3 size: 16 residues. The J segment lost 2 bases and the V segment lost 1 base, leaving 6 bases of the junction unmatched. The CDR3 spells CASSLIFGQGAYEQYF. For the CDR3, the DNA is TGCGCCAGCAGCTTGATTTTTGGACAGGGGGCCTACGAGCAGTACTTC.

The CDR3 bases are TGCGCCAGCAGCCCGGGACTAAATTCCTACAATGAGCAGTTCTTC. The encoded protein is CASSPGLNSYNEQFF. The V and J genes are TRBV5-1 and TRBJ2-1; 7 bases align to TRBD2. The CDR3 has 15 residues. The ends lost 4 bases at V and 1 base at J; junction bases unmatched: 5. Per the germline V gene, CDR1 is SGHRS and CDR2 is YFSETQ.

V gene TRBV5-6 combines with J gene TRBJ2-7, with a possible D match to TRBD1 (5 bases). CDR3 length: 13 residues. Trimming shortened V by 4 bases and J by 3 bases, and 11 bases separated the two germline ends. Germline loops: CDR1 SGHDT, CDR2 YYEEEE. CDR3 nucleotides: TGTGCCAGCAGCCCAACAGACAGCTACGAGCAGTACTTC. It specifies CASSPTDSYEQYF.

This sequence joins TRBV5-1 and TRBJ1-1, with D possibly TRBD1 on 6 matching bases. Germline-derived CDR1 and CDR2 are SGHRS and YFSETQ. This CDR3 is 17 amino acids long. Trimming shortened V by 0 bases and J by 5 bases, and 20 bases separated the two germline ends. The DNA for the CDR3 is TGCGCCAGCAGCTTGGCGGGGTTTAACAGGGTGGGAACTGAAGCTTTCTTT. Translated, it gives CASSLAGFNRVGTEAFF.

This chain connects TRBV5-3 to TRBJ2-1; D is possibly TRBD2 (6 bases). Being an ORF, TRBV5-3 has a function that is uncertain. V shed 5 bases and J shed 8 bases, with 23 bases lying between them. CDR3 length: 16 amino acids. The CDR3 sequence is CARRFPTSKAVDEQFF. The CDR3 DNA reads TGTGCCAGAAGGTTCCCGACTAGTAAGGCTGTCGATGAGCAGTTCTTC.

The chain has TRBV6-1 and TRBJ1-3; D is perhaps TRBD1 (6 bases). V was clipped by 2 bases and J by 0 bases, with 8 bases between them. CDR3 length: 15 residues. The germline CDR1 and CDR2 sequences are MNHNS and SASEGT. CDR3 amino acids: CASSETGISGNTIYF. In nucleotides, the CDR3 is TGTGCCAGCAGTGAAACAGGGATCTCTGGAAACACCATATATTTT.

The V call is TRBV6-4, the J call TRBJ2-2; perhaps TRBD2 as D (6 bases). The ends were cut back, 4 bases at V and 2 bases at J, with 14 bases in the middle. Germline V gene lookup returns CDR1 MRHNA and CDR2 SNTAGT. The CDR3 is made up of 16 amino acids. For the CDR3, the DNA is TGTGCCAGCAGTGCCCGCTCCGGGACTAACACCGGGGAGCTGTTTTTT. Translation: CASSARSGTNTGELFF.

The gene calls are TRBV7-6 and TRBJ2-7, with D possibly being TRBD2 (5 bases). Trimming removed 5 bases from V and 7 bases from J, with 12 bases in between. CDR3 length: 12 amino acids. CDR1 is SGHVS, CDR2 FNYEAQ, per germline. CDR3 amino acids: CASSPQSGEQYF. For the CDR3, the DNA is TGTGCCAGCAGCCCCCAGTCGGGGGAGCAGTACTTC.

This sequence joins TRBV19 and TRBJ1-2; D possibly corresponds to TRBD1 (6 bases). Trimming took 2 bases from V and 6 from J, leaving 16 bases between them. The CDR3 consists of 15 residues. The germline gives CDR1 LNHDA, CDR2 SQIVND (reference sequence). CDR3 amino acids: CASSISTQGGDGYTF. Here the CDR3 DNA reads TGTGCCAGTAGTATAAGTACTCAAGGGGGAGATGGCTACACCTTC.

V and J are TRBV9 and TRBJ2-1, with 12 bases lining up with TRBD2. The CDR3 loop spans 19 amino acids. Germline CDR1 SGDLS, CDR2 YYNGEE. Trimming cost V 0 bases and J 0 bases; bases outside gene matches: 7. CDR3 sequence reads: CASSVEASGGDSSYNEQFF. DNA of the CDR3: TGTGCCAGCAGCGTAGAGGCTAGCGGGGGGGACAGCTCCTACAATGAGCAGTTCTTC.

The chain recombines TRBV6-5 with TRBJ1-5, with D maybe TRBD1 (6 bases). The CDR3 covers 16 residues. CDR1 MNHEY and CDR2 SVGAGI come from the germline V gene. The ends were cut back, 2 bases at V and 6 bases at J, with 17 bases in the middle. The CDR3 region is CASSYSSREGGQPQHF. For the CDR3, the DNA is TGTGCCAGCAGTTACAGTTCTAGGGAAGGGGGTCAGCCCCAGCATTTT.

The chain has TRBV5-1 and TRBJ1-2; D is ambiguous. This CDR3 has 14 residues. The ends were cut back, 4 bases at V and 6 bases at J, with 16 bases in the middle. Germline V CDR1 and CDR2: SGHRS, YFSETQ. The CDR3 DNA sequence: TGCGCCAGCAGCCCCCCGCGAGGGATGAATGGCTACACCTTC. It yields the protein CASSPPRGMNGYTF.

There are a few counts of this clone. The gene calls are TRBV5-1 and TRBJ1-2; no reliable D call. The germline gives CDR1 SGHRS, CDR2 YFSETQ. V was shortened by 0 bases and J by 2 bases, with 11 bases between the two germline ends. The CDR3 is 15 residues long. CDR3 protein: CASSLDGERNYGYTF. CDR3 in DNA: TGCGCCAGCAGCTTGGATGGGGAGAGGAACTATGGCTACACCTTC. The whole variable domain, remainder taken from reference TRBV5-1 and TRBJ1-2, is KAGVTQTPRYLIKTRGQQVTLSCSPISGHRSVSWYQQTPGQGLQFLFEYFSETQRNKGNFPGRFSGRQFSNSRSEMNVSTLELGDSALYLCASSLDGERNYGYTFGSGTRLTVV.

This chain uses TRBV30 with TRBJ1-2, with a possible D match to TRBD1 (6 bases). CDR3 length: 14 residues. Germline assignment: CDR1 GTSNPN and CDR2 SVGIG (reference sequence). V lost 1 base and J 0 bases, leaving 9 bases between the germline ends. CDR3 sequence (DNA): TGTGCCTGGAGTGCAGGGGTTTCTAACTATGGCTACACCTTC. Protein: CAWSAGVSNYGYTF.

The rearrangement uses TRBV19 and TRBJ2-1, with 7 bases that match TRBD1. The V gene's germline CDR1 is LNHDA and CDR2 SQIVND (reference sequence). This CDR3 has 14 residues. The junction had 5 bases not matched to a gene; V was cut back by 4 bases and J by 5 bases. The CDR3 protein is CASSTEGQNNEQFF. The CDR3 DNA sequence: TGTGCCAGTAGTACTGAGGGACAGAACAATGAGCAGTTCTTC.